These 3 T cell receptor beta chains were all obtained from the same sample, sequenced in a study of OX40 agonist ivuxolimab in advanced cancers. Method: immunoSEQ multiplex PCR; TCRdb's copy keeps in-frame clones and lacks some. The table records 80,000 to 90,000 clones, around 80% of them present only once. The material was CD4+ or CD8+ T cells sorted from blood, obtained in a trial of the OX40 agonist ivuxolimab. Receptors were obtained from an adult with an advanced solid tumor such as melanoma, head and neck, liver or kidney cancer.

The V gene is TRBV6-5, the J gene TRBJ1-5, with TRBD1 matching 10 bases. V was pared by 6 bases and J by 5 bases, with 7 bases of the junction left unmatched. The germline gives CDR1 MNHEY, CDR2 SVGAGI. The length of the CDR3 is 15 residues. CDR3 nucleotides: TGTGCCAGCAGGGAGACAGGGGGCGTTGATCAGCCCCAGCATTTT. It translates to CASRETGGVDQPQHF.

The gene calls are TRBV6-1 and TRBJ2-7; D is unresolved. Germline assignment: CDR1 MNHNS and CDR2 SASEGT. Trimming stripped 11 bases from V and 3 bases from J, with 17 bases between. CDR3 size: 13 residues. CDR3: CAASSRFDYEQYF. The CDR3 DNA is TGTGCCGCCTCGAGCCGTTTCGACTACGAGCAGTACTTC.

With respect to this clone: The junction departs from the called germline gene at one end, perhaps through a read error. V gene TRBV6-1 combines with J gene TRBJ1-5; the D gene is possibly TRBD1 (5 bases). The germline V gene encodes CDR1 MNHNS and CDR2 SASEGT. The CDR3 is made up of 13 amino acids. Here the CDR3 reads CASTEQVNQPQHF. The CDR3 DNA reads TGTGCCAGCACTGAACAGGTCAATCAGCCCCAGCATTTT.